Shown below are 10 T cell receptor beta chains from a single sample sequenced in a study of vaccination and CD4 T cells after COVID-19. The assay that was used to sequence DNA from cultured CD4+ T cells was the Oncomine TCR Beta short-read assay. TCRdb reanalysed the PCR reads using MiXCR and keeps one entry per CDR3 protein. Of 9,000 to 13,000 distinct CDR3 sequences listed, roughly 27% are singletons. No antigen has been assigned to these receptors. Treatment reported: approximately nine-day PBMC culture with coronavirus spike peptide pools or control peptides (ViraFEST assay). This material consisted of CD4+ T cells from blood, cultured in vitro, taken before SARS-CoV-2 vaccination. These receptors were taken from a human donor who received a COVID-19 vaccine.

This chain uses TRBV2 with TRBJ1-1; no clear D gene. The CDR3 loop spans 14 amino acids. The germline gives CDR1 SNHLY, CDR2 FYNNEI. Trimming removed 7 bases from V and 4 bases from J, with 16 bases in between. The CDR3: CASISRIGGTEAFF. CDR3 sequence (DNA): TGTGCCAGCATCTCCCGCATCGGTGGCACTGAAGCTTTCTTT.

This chain's CDR3 is CSANKGLAGNEQFF. The CDR3 bases are TGCAGTGCTAATAAAGGACTAGCGGGAAATGAGCAGTTCTTC. The chain uses TRBV20-1 and TRBJ2-1; 12 bases are shared with TRBD2. Germline values: CDR1 DFQATT, CDR2 SNEGSKA (reference sequence). This CDR3 region has 14 residues. Trimming at V came to 4 bases and at J to 7 bases, leaving 5 bases not matched to a gene.

This chain connects TRBV14 to TRBJ2-3; 9 bases are a match to TRBD2. Germline trimming cut 5 bases from V and 4 bases from J; bases unmatched to any gene: 13. CDR1 and CDR2 (germline): SGHDN, FVKESK. The CDR3 length is 17 residues. DNA of the CDR3: TGTGCCAGCAGCGCTAAGGGGCGGGGGGGCCTCGCAGATACGCAGTATTTT. Its protein is CASSAKGRGGLADTQYF.

This chain joins TRBV6-1 and TRBJ2-7; TRBD1 agrees at 11 bases. The CDR3 consists of 13 residues. Trimming took 6 bases from V and 2 from J; bases not matched to a gene: 0. Germline V CDR1 and CDR2: MNHNS, SASEGT. CDR3 coding DNA: TGTGCCAGCAGGGACAGGGGGCCCTACGAGCAGTACTTC. Its protein is CASRDRGPYEQYF.

In DNA, the CDR3 is TGTGCCAGCAGCCAACCTGACAGGGAGAGAGCTTTCTTT. This encodes CASSQPDRERAFF. The chain is built from TRBV3-1 and TRBJ1-1; 7 bases are a match to TRBD1. Germline loops: CDR1 LGHDT, CDR2 YNNKEL (reference sequence). CDR3 length: 13 amino acids. V dropped 2 bases and J dropped 10; count of bases not matched to a gene: 7.

J is TRBJ2-1 and V is TRBV24-1; D is perhaps TRBD2 (5 bases). The V end was cut by 8 bases, the J end by 10 bases, with 20 bases between. The CDR3 has 14 amino acids. CDR1 and CDR2 from the germline V gene are KGHDR and SFDVKD. CDR3 protein: CATMSPLPGIEQFF. The CDR3 nucleotides read TGTGCCACCATGAGCCCTTTACCGGGAATCGAGCAGTTCTTC.

This clonotype is medium-sized within its sample. The V call is TRBV20-1, the J call TRBJ2-5; 7 bases match TRBD1. V lost 5 bases, J lost 4 bases, and 7 bases stayed unmatched. The CDR3 spans 13 residues. The V gene's germline CDR1 is DFQATT and CDR2 SNEGSKA (reference sequence). The CDR3 loop reads CSAPDRVGETQYF. The CDR3 DNA reads TGCAGTGCTCCCGACAGGGTTGGAGAGACCCAGTACTTC.

The V and J genes are TRBV12-3 or TRBV12-4 and TRBJ2-3; tentatively, D is TRBD1 or TRBD2 (5 bases each). V gave up 3 bases and J gave up 0 bases, with 13 bases separating them. The CDR3 runs 16 residues. The CDR3 region is CASSLGTPRSTDTQYF. The DNA for the CDR3 is TGTGCCAGCAGTTTGGGGACCCCTCGAAGCACAGATACGCAGTATTTT.

The V call is TRBV7-9, the J call TRBJ1-2, with D unclear. V was shortened by 1 base and J by 8 bases, with 8 bases between the two germline ends. Germline-derived CDR1 and CDR2 are SEHNR and FQNEAQ (reference sequence). The CDR3 spans 12 residues. CDR3 region: CASSLDAGGYTF. The CDR3 region has the DNA TGTGCCAGCAGCTTAGACGCGGGAGGCTACACCTTC. The full variable domain, in which reference TRBV7-9 and TRBJ1-2 provide the parts outside the CDR3, is DTGVSQNPRHKITKRGQNVTFRCDPISEHNRLYWYRQTLGQGPEFLTYFQNEAQLEKSRLLSDRFSAERPKGSFSTLEIQRTEQGDSAMYLCASSLDAGGYTFGSGTRLTVV.

This clonotype was detected a few times. The V and J genes are TRBV18 and TRBJ2-4, with 11 nucleotides matching TRBD1. Germline loops: CDR1 KGHSH, CDR2 LQKENI. V lost 6 bases and J lost 9; bases outside the gene matches: 7. This CDR3 has 14 amino acids. CDR3 sequence: CASSAAGQGAIQYF. The CDR3, as DNA: TGTGCCAGCTCCGCCGCCGGACAGGGGGCCATTCAGTACTTC.